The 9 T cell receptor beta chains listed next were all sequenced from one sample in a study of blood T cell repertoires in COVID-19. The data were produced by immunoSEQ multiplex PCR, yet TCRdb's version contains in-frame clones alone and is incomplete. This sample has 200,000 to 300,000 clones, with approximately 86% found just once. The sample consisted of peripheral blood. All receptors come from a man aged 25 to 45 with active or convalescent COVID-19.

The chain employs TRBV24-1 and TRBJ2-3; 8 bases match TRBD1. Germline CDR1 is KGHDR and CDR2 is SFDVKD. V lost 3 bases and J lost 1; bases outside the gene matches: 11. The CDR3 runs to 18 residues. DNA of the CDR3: TGTGCCACCAGTGATGAGGGTCCAGGGGGCCGGGGCACAGATACGCAGTATTTT. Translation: CATSDEGPGGRGTDTQYF.

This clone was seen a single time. In nucleotides, the CDR3 is TGTGCCAGCAGCTTTGGGGGACAATATGGCTACACCTTC. It yields the protein CASSFGGQYGYTF. The chain recombines TRBV5-8 with TRBJ1-2; weak D call: TRBD1 (6 bases). V was pared by 2 bases and J by 5 bases, with 10 bases between. The CDR3 runs 13 residues. Germline V gene lookup returns CDR1 SGHTS and CDR2 YDEGEE.

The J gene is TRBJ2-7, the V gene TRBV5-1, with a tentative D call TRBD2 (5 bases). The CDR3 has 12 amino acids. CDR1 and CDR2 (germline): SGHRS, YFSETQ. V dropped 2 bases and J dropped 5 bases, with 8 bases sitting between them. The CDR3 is CASSFMRDEQYF. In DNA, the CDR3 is TGCGCCAGCAGCTTTATGAGGGACGAGCAGTACTTC. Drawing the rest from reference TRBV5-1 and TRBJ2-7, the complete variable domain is KAGVTQTPRYLIKTRGQQVTLSCSPISGHRSVSWYQQTPGQGLQFLFEYFSETQRNKGNFPGRFSGRQFSNSRSEMNVSTLELGDSALYLCASSFMRDEQYFGPGTRLTVT.

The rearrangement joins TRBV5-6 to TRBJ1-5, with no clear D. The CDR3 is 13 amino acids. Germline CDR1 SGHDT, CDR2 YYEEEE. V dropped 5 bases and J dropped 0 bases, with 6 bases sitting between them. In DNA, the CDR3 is TGTGCCAGCAGTAGATATAGCAATCAGCCCCAGCATTTT. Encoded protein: CASSRYSNQPQHF.

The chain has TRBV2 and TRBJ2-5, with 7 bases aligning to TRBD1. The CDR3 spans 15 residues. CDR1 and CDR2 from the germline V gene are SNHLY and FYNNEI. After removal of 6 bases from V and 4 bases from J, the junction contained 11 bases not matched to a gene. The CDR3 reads CASRALGGGGETQYF. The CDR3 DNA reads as TGTGCCAGCAGGGCCTTAGGGGGCGGTGGAGAGACCCAGTACTTC.

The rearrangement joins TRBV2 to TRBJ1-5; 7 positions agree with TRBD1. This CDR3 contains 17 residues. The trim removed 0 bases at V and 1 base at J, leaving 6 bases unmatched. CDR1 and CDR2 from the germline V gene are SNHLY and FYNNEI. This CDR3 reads CASSEALPGQSNQPQHF. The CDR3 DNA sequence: TGTGCCAGCAGTGAAGCGCTTCCGGGACAGAGCAATCAGCCCCAGCATTTT. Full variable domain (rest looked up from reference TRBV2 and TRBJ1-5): EPEVTQTPSHQVTQMGQEVILRCVPISNHLYFYWYRQILGQKVEFLVSFYNNEISEKSEIFDDQFSVERPDGSNFTLKIRSTKLEDSAMYFCASSEALPGQSNQPQHFGDGTRLSIL.

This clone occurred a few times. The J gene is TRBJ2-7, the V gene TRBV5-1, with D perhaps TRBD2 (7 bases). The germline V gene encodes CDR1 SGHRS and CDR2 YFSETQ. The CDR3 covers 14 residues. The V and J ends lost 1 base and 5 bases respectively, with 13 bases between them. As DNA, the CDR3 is TGCGCCAGCAGCTTGACCCGGGGGGCCCACGAGCAGTACTTC. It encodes CASSLTRGAHEQYF.

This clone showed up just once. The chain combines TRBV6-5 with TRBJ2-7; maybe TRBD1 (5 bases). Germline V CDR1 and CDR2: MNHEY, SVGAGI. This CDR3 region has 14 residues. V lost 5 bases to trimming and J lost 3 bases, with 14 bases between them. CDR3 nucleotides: TGTGCCAGCAGTCCAGGGAACAATATCTACGAGCAGTACTTC. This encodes CASSPGNNIYEQYF.

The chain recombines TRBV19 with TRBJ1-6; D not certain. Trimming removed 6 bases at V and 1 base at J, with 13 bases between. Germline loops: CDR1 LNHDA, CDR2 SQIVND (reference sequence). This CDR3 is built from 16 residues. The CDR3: CASRPITGSYNSPLHF. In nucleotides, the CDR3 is TGTGCCAGTAGACCCATCACGGGATCCTATAATTCACCCCTCCACTTT. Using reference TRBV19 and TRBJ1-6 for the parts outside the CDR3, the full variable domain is DGGITQSPKYLFRKEGQNVTLSCEQNLNHDAMYWYRQDPGQGLRLIYYSQIVNDFQKGDIAEGYSVSREKKESFPLTVTSAQKNPTAFYLCASRPITGSYNSPLHFGNGTRLTVT.